This T cell receptor beta chain appears in the sequencing data of a study of cytomegalovirus exposure and HLA in healthy donors. Profiling relied on immunoSEQ multiplex PCR, and the TCRdb table lists in-frame clones only, not all of them. The sample has 100,000 to 150,000 clones, about 87% seen once. Losses at the gene ends were 1 base for V and 2 bases for J; bases not matched to a gene: 7. From germline, CDR1 is LNHNV and CDR2 YYDKDF (reference sequence). CDR3 length: 16 residues. Donors came from a validation cohort of over a hundred subjects, distinct from the first 666-subject cohort. Notes on this clone: Antigen unknown.

General study results and limits: The study put 150 to 200 TCR beta chains on its list as cytomegalovirus-associated.

The material sequenced was PBMCs. V gene TRBV15 combines with J gene TRBJ2-7, with TRBD1 identical over 8 bases. This receptor was identified in a woman aged 18 to 35 in good health and CMV-seronegative. CDR3 protein: CATSRGRDRYTYEQYF. DNA for the CDR3: TGTGCCACCAGCAGAGGCCGGGACAGGTATACCTACGAGCAGTACTTC.